This T cell receptor beta chain was identified in a study of T cells in localized non-small cell lung cancer. This CDR3 spans 14 amino acids. From germline, CDR1 is MNHNY and CDR2 SVGAGI (reference sequence). Trimming cost V 4 bases and J 7 bases; bases outside gene matches: 7. The method was immunoSEQ multiplex PCR; TCRdb's version includes in-frame clones alone and lacks a portion of them. The sample lists 65,000 to 90,000 clones, 80% occurring once. Study-level findings and limits: Maximal T cell clonality occurred in uninvolved adjacent lung, with tumor ranking below it. Owing to sequencing of a solitary tumor region, heterogeneity cannot be discounted.

Turning to this clone: The antigen remains unidentified.

The source is a man aged 40-75 years with stage II squamous cell lung carcinoma. Material: PBMCs, obtained before any cancer treatment. The chain employs TRBV6-6 and TRBJ2-1; TRBD1 matches 7 bases. For the CDR3, the DNA is TGTGCCAGCAGTTCTAGTAGGGGGCTGAATGAGCAGTTCTTC. Translating gives CASSSSRGLNEQFF.